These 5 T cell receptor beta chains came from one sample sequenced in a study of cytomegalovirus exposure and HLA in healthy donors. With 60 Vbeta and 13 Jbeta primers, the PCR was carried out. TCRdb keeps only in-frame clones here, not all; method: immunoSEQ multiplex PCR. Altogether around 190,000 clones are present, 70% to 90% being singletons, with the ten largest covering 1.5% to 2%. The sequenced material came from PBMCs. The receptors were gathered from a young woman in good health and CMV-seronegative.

The DNA for the CDR3 is TGTGCCAGCAGCCAAGATTCGTCGACAGCCCCGCACTATGGCTACACCTTC. Its translation is CASSQDSSTAPHYGYTF. The chain couples TRBV14 to TRBJ1-2; D might be TRBD1 (5 bases). Germline assignment: CDR1 SGHDN and CDR2 FVKESK. There are 17 residues in the CDR3. V lost 0 bases and J lost 3, with 17 bases in between.

The CDR3 bases are TGTGCCAGCAGTGACGGGACAATCGGAGAAAAACTGTTTTTT. As protein: CASSDGTIGEKLFF. The chain couples TRBV6-1 to TRBJ1-4; D might be TRBD1 (6 bases). Trimming shortened V by 3 bases and J by 8 bases, and 13 bases separated the two germline ends. The CDR3 spans 14 residues. The germline gives CDR1 MNHNS, CDR2 SASEGT.

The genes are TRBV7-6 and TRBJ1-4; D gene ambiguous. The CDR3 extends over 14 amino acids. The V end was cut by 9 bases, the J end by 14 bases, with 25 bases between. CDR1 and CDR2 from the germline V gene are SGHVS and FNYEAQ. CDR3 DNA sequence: TGTGCCAGTTCGGGGTCCATACCCCGACCTGGGCTGTTTTTT. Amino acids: CASSGSIPRPGLFF.

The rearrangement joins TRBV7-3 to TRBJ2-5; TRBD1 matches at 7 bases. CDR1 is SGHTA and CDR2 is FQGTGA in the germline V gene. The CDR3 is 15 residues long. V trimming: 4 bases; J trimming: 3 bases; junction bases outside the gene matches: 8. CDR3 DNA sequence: TGTGCCAGCAGCTCGGTCCGGACAGGTGAAGAGACCCAGTACTTC. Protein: CASSSVRTGEETQYF.

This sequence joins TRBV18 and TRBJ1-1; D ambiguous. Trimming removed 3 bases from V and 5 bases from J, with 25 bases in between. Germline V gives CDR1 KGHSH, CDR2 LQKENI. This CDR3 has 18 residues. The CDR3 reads CASSPAGLGRTRGTEAFF. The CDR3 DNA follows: TGTGCCAGCTCACCTGCCGGACTTGGTAGGACCCGAGGGACTGAAGCTTTCTTT. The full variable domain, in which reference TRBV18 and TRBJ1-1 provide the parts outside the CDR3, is NAGVMQNPRHLVRRRGQEARLRCSPMKGHSHVYWYRQLPEEGLKFMVYLQKENIIDESGMPKERFSAEFPKEGPSILRIQQVVRGDSAAYFCASSPAGLGRTRGTEAFFGQGTRLTVV.